The 32 T cell receptor beta chains presented below share a single source sample, sequenced in a study of cytomegalovirus exposure and HLA in healthy donors. Use of 60 Vbeta and 13 Jbeta primers characterized the PCR. The table came from immunoSEQ multiplex PCR; TCRdb's copy has only in-frame clones and leaves some out. The table records roughly 100,000 clones, 83% of them present only once. Sequenced: PBMCs. These receptors were obtained from a young man in good health and CMV-seronegative.

This chain joins TRBV2 and TRBJ2-1; 7 bases align to TRBD2. CDR3 length equals 19 residues. Trimming cost V 1 base and J 0 bases; bases outside gene matches: 12. Germline V gives CDR1 SNHLY, CDR2 FYNNEI. CDR3 nucleotide sequence: TGTGCCAGCAGTGAAGAGGGCCTACTAGCGATGAGCTCCTACAATGAGCAGTTCTTC. It translates to CASSEEGLLAMSSYNEQFF.

The chain has TRBV5-4 and TRBJ2-1, with TRBD2 matching over 14 bases. The V gene end was trimmed by 4 bases and the J gene end by 9 bases; junction bases not matched to a gene: 3. Germline CDR1 and CDR2: SGHNT and YYREEE (reference sequence). This CDR3 is built from 14 residues. CDR3 amino acids: CASSRGTSGGEQFF. CDR3 DNA: TGTGCCAGCAGCCGGGGGACTAGCGGGGGTGAGCAGTTCTTC.

The CDR3 loop is CASSLARKYGYTF. The CDR3 DNA follows: TGTGCCAGCAGCTTAGCCAGAAAATATGGCTACACCTTC. The chain couples TRBV7-8 to TRBJ1-2; the D is unclear. This CDR3 has 13 residues. CDR1 is SGHVS and CDR2 is FQNEAQ in the germline V gene. Trimming removed 0 bases at V and 5 bases at J, with 7 bases between.

The chain uses TRBV30 and TRBJ1-4; unclear D gene. This CDR3 contains 14 residues. Germline-derived CDR1 and CDR2 are GTSNPN and SVGIG (reference sequence). V was cut by 2 bases and J by 4 bases, with 11 bases left in between. The CDR3 region is CAWSTGVGNEKLFF. DNA for the CDR3: TGTGCCTGGAGTACCGGGGTGGGTAATGAAAAACTGTTTTTT.

With respect to this clone: At one end the junction does not follow the germline gene, possibly because of a read error. Other DNA sequences in the sample encode the same CDR3. This chain uses TRBV5-1 with TRBJ1-5; a possible D gene is TRBD1 (5 bases). Germline lookup yields CDR1 SGHRS and CDR2 YFSETQ. The CDR3 contains 13 residues. CDR3 sequence: CASSQGPNQPQHF. DNA of the CDR3: TGTGCCAGCAGCCAGGGCCCCAATCAGCCCCAGCATTTT.

CDR3 loop: CASSFRVGGYNEQFF. As DNA, the CDR3 is TGTGCCAGCAGTTTCAGGGTCGGGGGGTACAATGAGCAGTTCTTC. The V call is TRBV27, the J call TRBJ2-1, with TRBD2 matching 7 bases. CDR1 is MNHEY, CDR2 SMNVEV, per germline (reference sequence). V shed 3 bases and J 4 bases; nucleotides not matched to a gene: 6. The CDR3 length is 15 residues.

The V and J genes are TRBV11-2 and TRBJ1-1; D gene unclear. The CDR3 contains 14 residues. The germline V and J ends were trimmed by 3 bases and 1 base, with 9 bases remaining between them. Germline CDR1 SGHAT, CDR2 FQNNGV. CDR3 in DNA: TGTGCCAGCAGCTTTAGCCAGTCGAACACTGAAGCTTTCTTT. Translated, it gives CASSFSQSNTEAFF.

The rearrangement links TRBV7-2 to TRBJ1-3; a possible D gene is TRBD1 (5 bases). Germline V CDR1 and CDR2: SGHTA, FQGNSA. There are 16 residues in the CDR3. V gave up 1 base and J gave up 0 bases, with 10 bases separating them. This CDR3 is CASSLEGALSGNTIYF. CDR3 coding DNA: TGTGCCAGCAGCTTAGAAGGGGCCCTCTCTGGAAACACCATATATTTT.

The table lists this clone with a few counts. V gene TRBV30 combines with J gene TRBJ2-1, with D possibly matching TRBD1 (5 bases). Between the trimmed V and J ends, which lost 3 bases and 0 bases, there was a span of 9 bases. The CDR3 has 14 residues. The V gene's germline CDR1 is GTSNPN and CDR2 SVGIG (reference sequence). In DNA, the CDR3 is TGTGCCTGGAGGGACACGAGCTCCTACAATGAGCAGTTCTTC. This gives the protein CAWRDTSSYNEQFF.

A few counts support this clone. The chain has TRBV6-5 and TRBJ1-1; TRBD1 matches 7 bases. Germline CDR1 is MNHEY and CDR2 is SVGAGI. CDR3 length: 15 residues. Trimming cost V 2 bases and J 4 bases; bases outside gene matches: 7. CDR3 nucleotides: TGTGCCAGCAGTTACCCGACAGGGCGAGGCACTGAAGCTTTCTTT. Its translation: CASSYPTGRGTEAFF.

This clone occurred a few times. The chain recombines TRBV5-1 with TRBJ2-6; 10 bases agree with TRBD2. Unmatched junction bases numbered 3, after V lost 1 base and J lost 2 bases. This CDR3 spans 17 amino acids. CDR1 and CDR2 (germline): SGHRS, YFSETQ. The CDR3 DNA reads TGCGCCAGCAGCTTGAAGCGGGAGGGCCCTGGGGCCAACGTCCTGACTTTC. This encodes CASSLKREGPGANVLTF.

This chain links TRBV6-5 with TRBJ2-1; TRBD2 is a possible D gene (6 bases). This CDR3 contains 14 residues. From germline, CDR1 is MNHEY and CDR2 SVGAGI. Trimming left V 0 bases short and J 7 bases short, with 10 bases between. CDR3 nucleotide sequence: TGTGCCAGCAGTTACTCGACGGGGGAAAATGAGCAGTTCTTC. This translates into CASSYSTGENEQFF.

The rearrangement links TRBV30 to TRBJ2-5; TRBD1 agrees at 12 bases. V trimming: 5 bases; J trimming: 5 bases; junction bases outside the gene matches: 3. The CDR3 is 13 amino acids. CDR1 and CDR2 (germline): GTSNPN, SVGIG (reference sequence). The CDR3 loop reads CAWAGQGAETQYF. The CDR3 bases are TGTGCCTGGGCGGGACAGGGGGCCGAGACCCAGTACTTC.

V is TRBV6-1 and J is TRBJ2-1; 8 bases align to TRBD1. The J segment lost 7 bases and the V segment lost 2 bases, leaving 7 bases of the junction unmatched. CDR1 is MNHNS, CDR2 SASEGT, per germline. There are 15 residues in the CDR3. The CDR3 DNA sequence: TGTGCCAGCAGTGAAATGGGTAGGACAGGGAATGAGCAGTTCTTC. Protein product: CASSEMGRTGNEQFF.

This chain joins TRBV5-1 and TRBJ2-1, with D unresolved. The CDR3 runs to 14 residues. The ends were cut back, 0 bases at V and 5 bases at J, with 9 bases in the middle. Germline CDR1 and CDR2: SGHRS and YFSETQ. The CDR3 DNA reads as TGCGCCAGCAGCTTGGCCGGGTTCAACAATGAGCAGTTCTTC. It translates to CASSLAGFNNEQFF.

The genes are TRBV27 and TRBJ2-7; D call uncertain. V lost 4 bases and J 4 bases, leaving 11 bases between the germline ends. Germline-derived CDR1 and CDR2 are MNHEY and SMNVEV (reference sequence). This CDR3 comprises 13 residues. The chain's CDR3 is CASSSLPGYEQYF. The CDR3 nucleotides read TGTGCCAGCAGTTCACTCCCAGGATACGAGCAGTACTTC.

The chain joins TRBV2 to TRBJ1-2; the match to TRBD1 covers 9 bases. The CDR3 contains 12 residues. Looked up from germline, CDR1 is SNHLY and CDR2 is FYNNEI. V dropped 6 bases and J dropped 5; count of bases not matched to a gene: 1. The CDR3 DNA is TGTGCCAGCAGGGGACAGGGTTATGGCTACACCTTC. Its translation: CASRGQGYGYTF. The entire variable domain, with the rest obtained from reference TRBV2 and TRBJ1-2, is as follows: EPEVTQTPSHQVTQMGQEVILRCVPISNHLYFYWYRQILGQKVEFLVSFYNNEISEKSEIFDDQFSVERPDGSNFTLKIRSTKLEDSAMYFCASRGQGYGYTFGSGTRLTVV.

This chain uses TRBV7-2 with TRBJ2-1; 8 bases agree with TRBD2. CDR3 length: 16 residues. In germline, CDR1 is SGHTA, CDR2 FQGNSA. Losses at the gene ends were 5 bases for V and 0 bases for J; bases not matched to a gene: 6. CDR3 coding DNA: TGTGCCAGCAGCCAATCTAGCGGGCTCTCCTACAATGAGCAGTTCTTC. Its translation: CASSQSSGLSYNEQFF.

The chain combines TRBV19 with TRBJ2-2, with a possible D match to TRBD2 (7 bases). Trimming pared 4 bases from V and 1 base from J, leaving 19 bases between. The CDR3 is 18 residues long. CDR1 is LNHDA and CDR2 is SQIVND in the germline V gene (reference sequence). As DNA, the CDR3 is TGTGCCAGTAGTAGCCCGGGCCATAGGGGGGGGAACACCGGGGAGCTGTTTTTT. Protein: CASSSPGHRGGNTGELFF.

This clone has only a few counts. The chain has TRBV5-6 and TRBJ2-1; 8 nucleotides align to TRBD2. The trim removed 3 bases at V and 5 bases at J, leaving 13 bases unmatched. The CDR3 sequence is 17 residues long. Germline CDR1 and CDR2: SGHDT and YYEEEE. CDR3 loop: CASSSILLAERNNEQFF. For the CDR3, the DNA is TGTGCCAGCAGCTCGATCTTACTAGCGGAGCGGAACAATGAGCAGTTCTTC. The complete variable domain, with remaining parts taken from reference TRBV5-6 and TRBJ2-1, reads DAGVTQSPTHLIKTRGQQVTLRCSPKSGHDTVSWYQQALGQGPQFIFQYYEEEERQRGNFPDRFSGHQFPNYSSELNVNALLLGDSALYLCASSSILLAERNNEQFFGPGTRLTVL.

The chain uses TRBV7-2 and TRBJ1-1; the D gene is possibly TRBD1 (5 bases). The germline V gene has CDR1 SGHTA and CDR2 FQGNSA. There are 16 residues in the CDR3. Trimming took off 1 base at V and 1 base at J, with 13 bases between the two ends. In DNA, the CDR3 is TGTGCCAGCAGCTTAGTGGGGGGAGGCAAGAACACTGAAGCTTTCTTT. Amino acid sequence: CASSLVGGGKNTEAFF. Full variable domain (remainder filled in from reference TRBV7-2 and TRBJ1-1): GAGVSQSPSNKVTEKGKDVELRCDPISGHTALYWYRQSLGQGLEFLIYFQGNSAPDKSGLPSDRFSAERTGGSVSTLTIQRTQQEDSAVYLCASSLVGGGKNTEAFFGQGTRLTVV.

This clone appeared once. The chain carries TRBV28 and TRBJ1-5; perhaps TRBD1 as D (6 bases). The CDR3 is 18 amino acids. Germline CDR1 is MDHEN and CDR2 is SYDVKM. V was cut by 7 bases and J by 0 bases, with 22 bases left in between. CDR3 DNA sequence: TGTGCCAGCAACCTGCTAGGACACCAGGGGAGTAGCAATCAGCCCCAGCATTTT. Amino acids: CASNLLGHQGSSNQPQHF.

This chain links TRBV7-9 with TRBJ1-1; no reliable D call. This CDR3 region has 13 residues. V was shortened by 1 base and J by 1 base, with 4 bases between the two germline ends. Germline CDR1 SEHNR, CDR2 FQNEAQ (reference sequence). The CDR3, as DNA: TGTGCCAGCAGCTTAGAACAGAACACTGAAGCTTTCTTT. It codes for CASSLEQNTEAFF.

This clone was seen a few times. The V gene is TRBV6-6, the J gene TRBJ2-7, with D tentatively TRBD2 (6 bases). The CDR3 has 13 residues. CDR1 is MNHNY and CDR2 is SVGAGI in the germline V gene (reference sequence). The V gene lost 5 bases and the J gene lost 6 bases, with 14 bases spanning the gap. CDR3 nucleotide sequence: TGTGCCAGCAGTAATGGCGGGATATCCGAGCAGTACTTC. Amino acid sequence: CASSNGGISEQYF.

This sequence joins TRBV7-3 and TRBJ2-2; perhaps TRBD2 as D (5 bases). V was pared by 8 bases and J by 1 base, with 14 bases between. The length of the CDR3 is 15 residues. The germline gives CDR1 SGHTA, CDR2 FQGTGA. CDR3: CASALGGWNTGELFF. The CDR3 region has the DNA TGTGCCAGCGCTCTTGGAGGATGGAACACCGGGGAGCTGTTTTTT.

The chain joins TRBV15 to TRBJ2-2; TRBD2 aligns across 7 bases. The germline gives CDR1 LNHNV, CDR2 YYDKDF (reference sequence). The V and J ends lost 7 bases and 4 bases, in that order; junction bases with no gene match: 12. There are 16 residues in the CDR3. The CDR3 DNA reads as TGTGCCACCAATTCGGGTGGCGGGAGAGGCACCGGGGAGCTGTTTTTT. It codes for CATNSGGGRGTGELFF.

This clone was found once. J is TRBJ2-3 and V is TRBV9; no clear D gene. V was cut by 4 bases and J by 6 bases, with 9 bases left in between. This CDR3 is built from 12 residues. Germline loops: CDR1 SGDLS, CDR2 YYNGEE. The CDR3 loop is CASSPGMDTQYF. The DNA of the CDR3 is TGTGCCAGCAGCCCAGGAATGGATACGCAGTATTTT.

Judged by abundance, this clone is medium-sized. V gene TRBV6-1 combines with J gene TRBJ1-5; possible D gene TRBD1, 6 bases. CDR1 and CDR2 from the germline V gene are MNHNS and SASEGT. The CDR3 is 14 residues long. V shed 8 bases and J shed 7 bases, with 18 bases lying between them. CDR3: CASLLEGDVQPQHF. The CDR3, as DNA: TGTGCCAGCCTCTTAGAGGGGGACGTACAGCCCCAGCATTTT.

This chain links TRBV28 with TRBJ2-7; 8 nucleotides agree with TRBD1. The trim removed 5 bases at V and 7 bases at J, leaving 10 bases unmatched. This CDR3 has 14 amino acids. CDR1 is MDHEN and CDR2 is SYDVKM in the germline V gene. The CDR3 coding sequence is TGTGCCAGCAGTGAGTTGGACAGGGTCTTTGAGCAGTACTTC. Translation gives CASSELDRVFEQYF.

The chain joins TRBV4-3 to TRBJ2-3; 8 positions agree with TRBD2. The CDR3 spans 15 residues. V shed 1 base and J 2 bases; nucleotides not matched to a gene: 2. The germline CDR1 and CDR2 sequences are LGHNA and YSLEER. The CDR3 nucleotides read TGCGCCAGCAGCCAAGTAGCGGGGATCACAGATACGCAGTATTTT. Translation gives CASSQVAGITDTQYF.

This clone was observed a single time. The rearrangement links TRBV9 to TRBJ2-3; 10 bases are shared with TRBD2. V was clipped by 4 bases and J by 3 bases; unmatched bases: 8. The V gene's germline CDR1 is SGDLS and CDR2 YYNGEE. This CDR3 is built from 16 residues. CDR3 residues: CASSPSSGRVTDTQYF. CDR3 bases: TGTGCCAGCAGCCCTTCTAGCGGGAGAGTGACAGATACGCAGTATTTT.

The rearrangement joins TRBV10-2 to TRBJ1-1, with D unclear. CDR1 and CDR2 from the germline V gene are WSHSY and SAAADI. The CDR3 consists of 13 residues. V lost 6 bases to trimming and J lost 1 base, with 9 bases between them. Written as DNA, the CDR3 is TGCGCCAGCAGGGGCAGCAAGAACACTGAAGCTTTCTTT. It is translated as CASRGSKNTEAFF.